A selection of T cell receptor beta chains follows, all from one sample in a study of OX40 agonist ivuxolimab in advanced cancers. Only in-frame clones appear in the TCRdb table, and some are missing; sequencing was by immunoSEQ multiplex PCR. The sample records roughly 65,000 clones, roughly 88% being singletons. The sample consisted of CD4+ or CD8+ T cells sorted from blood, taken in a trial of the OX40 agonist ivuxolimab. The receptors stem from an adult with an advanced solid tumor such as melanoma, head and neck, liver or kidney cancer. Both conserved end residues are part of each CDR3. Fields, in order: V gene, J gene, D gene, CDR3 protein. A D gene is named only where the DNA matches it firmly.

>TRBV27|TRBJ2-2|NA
CASSPQTYLAGELFF
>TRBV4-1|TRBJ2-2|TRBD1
CASKHGDSYTGELFF
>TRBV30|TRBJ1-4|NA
CAWSLATSATNEKLFF
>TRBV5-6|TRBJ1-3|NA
CASSLRLPSGNTIYF
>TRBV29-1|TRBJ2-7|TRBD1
CSVERATGGNEQYF
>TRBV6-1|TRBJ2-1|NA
CASSERVFEQFF
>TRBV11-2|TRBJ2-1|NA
CASSPIDGSYNEQFF
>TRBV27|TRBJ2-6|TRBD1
CASRSRGPSGANVLTF
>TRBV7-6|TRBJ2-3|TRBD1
CASSATGGAQGDTQYF
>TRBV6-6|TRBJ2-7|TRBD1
CASSGLGTGVF
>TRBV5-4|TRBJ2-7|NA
CASRTAGSSYEQYF
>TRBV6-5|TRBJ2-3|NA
CASSPGFSTDTQYF
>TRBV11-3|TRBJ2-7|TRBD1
CASSRHGTGIFGEQYF
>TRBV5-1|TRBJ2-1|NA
CASSLGPKRQINEQFF
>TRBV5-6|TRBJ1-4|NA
CASSLGGIANEKLFF
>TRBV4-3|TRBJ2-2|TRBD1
CASSLGVDRADGELFF
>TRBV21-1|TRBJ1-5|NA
CASYTSLGNGPQHF
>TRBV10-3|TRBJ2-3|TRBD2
CAIKLAGGTDTQYF
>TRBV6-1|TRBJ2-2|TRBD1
CASIKGATGELFF
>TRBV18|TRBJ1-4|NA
CASSQASGSNEKLFF
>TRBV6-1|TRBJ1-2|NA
CASSLGRQANYGYTF
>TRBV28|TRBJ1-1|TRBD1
CASSPGGHHMNTEAFF
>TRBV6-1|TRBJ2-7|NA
CASTEGTSSYEQYF
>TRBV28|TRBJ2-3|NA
CASSPPGASADTQYF
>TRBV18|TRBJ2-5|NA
CASSPSTGWGQETQYF
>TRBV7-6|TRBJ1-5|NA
CASSLQSGHQPQHF
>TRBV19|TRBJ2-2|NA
CASSSPERLPGELFF
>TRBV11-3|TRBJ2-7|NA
CASSPGGGAEQYF
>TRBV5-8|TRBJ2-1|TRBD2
CASSPRLGGREGAYNEQFF
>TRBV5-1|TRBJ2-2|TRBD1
CASSRGDRAGELFF
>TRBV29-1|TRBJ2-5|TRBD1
CSATFGTGGAGAQYF
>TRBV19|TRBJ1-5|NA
CASSIRAHQPQHF
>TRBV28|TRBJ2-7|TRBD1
CASSYRAGTGVSYEQYF
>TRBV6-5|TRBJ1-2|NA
CASSYAGDGYTF
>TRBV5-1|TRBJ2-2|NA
CASSEGSGTGELFF
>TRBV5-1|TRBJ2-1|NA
CASSLRATSYNEQFF
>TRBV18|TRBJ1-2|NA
CASSPAVGGGYGYTF
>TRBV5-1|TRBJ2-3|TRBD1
CASSFGQGPDTQYF
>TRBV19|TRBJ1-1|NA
CASSIVAGRGRTEAFF
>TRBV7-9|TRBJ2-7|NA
CASSFSYEQYF
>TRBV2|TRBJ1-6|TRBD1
CASKPTGVLSPLHF
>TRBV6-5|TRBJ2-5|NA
CASTYTPLEGETQYF
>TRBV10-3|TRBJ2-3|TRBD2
CAISEKTSFSPTDTQYF
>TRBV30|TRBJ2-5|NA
CAWSGGGGETQYF
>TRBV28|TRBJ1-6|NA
CASSLAGQLSSYNSPLHF
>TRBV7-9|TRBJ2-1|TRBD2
CASSLARASGGYNEQFF
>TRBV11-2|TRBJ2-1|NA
CASSLAGTSYNEQFF
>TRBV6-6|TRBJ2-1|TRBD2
CASSRGLRGGHNEQFF
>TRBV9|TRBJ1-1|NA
CASSGQQGQATEAFF
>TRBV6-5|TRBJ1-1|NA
CASSYSIRGETEAFF
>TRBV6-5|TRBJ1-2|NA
CASSIGGGTNYGYTF
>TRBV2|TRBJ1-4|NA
CASSPRAGLNEKLFF
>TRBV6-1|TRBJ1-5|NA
CASSEVWVGQPQHF
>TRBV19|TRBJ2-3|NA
CASSPQGGGDTQYF